The 19 T cell receptor beta chains listed next were all sequenced from one sample in a study of T-cell reconstitution after alpha-beta-depleted transplantation in children. Construction of the TCRbeta library involved unique molecular identifiers. TCRdb itself ran the PCR reads through MiXCR, one entry per CDR3 protein. The sample has 500,000 to 650,000 distinct CDR3 sequences; 10% to 15% are singletons. The sample in question was PBMCs, mostly from graft donor cells, obtained 360 days after TCRalphabeta/CD19-depleted stem cell transplant. Source of these receptors: a male patient younger than 18 who had a stem cell transplant for acute myeloid leukemia, so the T cells may come from the graft donor.

The rearrangement uses TRBV21-1 and TRBJ2-3; the table's D call TRBD1 went unverified against the DNA. TRBV21-1 is designated a pseudogene. This CDR3 has 17 amino acids. The CDR3 bases are TGTGCCAGCAGCCCCCAAAACAGGGCAGGTTACACAGATACGCAGTATTTT. Protein sequence: CASSPQNRAGYTDTQYF.

This clonotype was recorded many times. The genes are TRBV27 and TRBJ2-7; D remains ambiguous. Trimming took 3 bases from V and 3 from J, leaving 21 bases between them. There are 17 residues in the CDR3. Germline CDR1 and CDR2: MNHEY and SMNVEV (reference sequence). The CDR3 DNA is TGTGCCAGCAGTTTCGCGGAAAAGAGCCAAATACGCTACGAGCAGTACTTC. It yields the protein CASSFAEKSQIRYEQYF.

Ten or more counts support this clonotype. The J gene is TRBJ1-2, the V gene TRBV29-1; D remains ambiguous. There are 11 residues in the CDR3. V lost 4 bases to trimming and J lost 7 bases, with 10 bases between them. Per germline, CDR1 SQVTM and CDR2 ANQGSEA. In DNA form, the CDR3 reads TGCAGCGTTGTATTGCCCCCTGGCTACACCTTC. The encoded protein is CSVVLPPGYTF.

Many counts were recorded for this clonotype. The gene calls are TRBV29-1 and TRBJ2-1; TRBD1 matches 8 bases. This CDR3 has 13 amino acids. CDR1 is SQVTM and CDR2 is ANQGSEA in the germline V gene. Trimming cost V 7 bases and J 6 bases; bases outside gene matches: 8. CDR3 DNA: TGCAGCGGGCTCGGGACAGGTCTCAATGAGCAGTTCTTC. Translated: CSGLGTGLNEQFF.

This clonotype occurred many times. The V call is TRBV4-3, the J call TRBJ2-3; D call uncertain. V was cut by 1 base and J by 5 bases, with 10 bases left in between. The CDR3 is 14 amino acids. Germline assignment: CDR1 LGHNA and CDR2 YSLEER. This chain's CDR3 is CASSQGRSVDTQYF. Written as DNA, the CDR3 is TGCGCCAGCAGCCAAGGGAGAAGTGTAGATACGCAGTATTTT.

This clonotype was seen many times. The rearrangement joins TRBV28 to TRBJ2-2; 13 bases align to TRBD2. CDR1 is MDHEN, CDR2 SYDVKM, per germline. V lost 5 bases and J lost 6; bases outside the gene matches: 6. This CDR3 spans 16 amino acids. This chain's CDR3 is CASSPLLAGGAGELFF. CDR3 sequence (DNA): TGTGCCAGCAGTCCTCTACTAGCGGGAGGGGCCGGGGAGCTGTTTTTT.

This chain joins TRBV11-3 and TRBJ2-1; 7 nucleotides line up with TRBD2. The CDR3 runs 17 residues. Germline assignment: CDR1 SGHNT and CDR2 YENEEA. The V and J ends lost 1 base and 2 bases, in that order; junction bases with no gene match: 8. CDR3 in amino acids: CASSLVLLADTYNEQFF. In nucleotides, the CDR3 is TGTGCCAGCAGCTTAGTTCTCCTAGCGGATACCTACAATGAGCAGTTCTTC.

The chain combines TRBV27 with TRBJ2-5; 7 bases are shared with TRBD2. CDR3 length equals 16 residues. The germline gives CDR1 MNHEY, CDR2 SMNVEV (reference sequence). J lost 1 base, V lost 5 bases, and 10 bases had no gene match. The CDR3 sequence is CASSPMGGVFQETQYF. CDR3 coding DNA: TGTGCCAGCAGTCCAATGGGAGGGGTTTTCCAAGAGACCCAGTACTTC.

The sample holds a few counts of this clonotype. The V and J genes are TRBV7-2 and TRBJ2-7; D is unclear. Trimming removed 1 base from V and 6 bases from J, with 10 bases in between. CDR1 and CDR2 (germline): SGHTA, FQGNSA. This CDR3 spans 13 amino acids. CDR3 region: CASSLVSLGEQYF. CDR3 sequence (DNA): TGTGCCAGCAGCTTAGTCAGCTTGGGCGAGCAGTACTTC.

CDR3 sequence (DNA): TGCAGTGCCCCCGACAGGATCACAGATACGCAGTATTTT. Its translation: CSAPDRITDTQYF. The chain recombines TRBV20-1 with TRBJ2-3; tentatively, D is TRBD1 (6 bases). Between the trimmed V and J ends, which lost 6 bases and 2 bases, there was a span of 12 bases. Germline-derived CDR1 and CDR2 are DFQATT and SNEGSKA (reference sequence). The CDR3 is 13 residues long.

This chain's CDR3 is CASSSLRGLAGGDTDTQYF. CDR3 in DNA: TGTGCCAGCAGCTCCCTACGGGGGCTAGCGGGAGGGGACACAGATACGCAGTATTTT. The rearrangement links TRBV7-3 to TRBJ2-3; 12 bases fit TRBD2. CDR1 is SGHTA and CDR2 is FQGTGA in the germline V gene. V was clipped by 4 bases and J by 2 bases; unmatched bases: 13. The CDR3 has 19 amino acids. Looking up the rest from reference TRBV7-3 and TRBJ2-3 gives the full variable domain: GAGVSQTPSNKVTEKGKYVELRCDPISGHTALYWYRQSLGQGPEFLIYFQGTGAADDSGLPNDRFFAVRPEGSVSTLKIQRTERGDSAVYLCASSSLRGLAGGDTDTQYFGPGTRLTVL.

This clonotype has at least ten counts. V is TRBV4-2 and J is TRBJ2-7; 8 bases line up with TRBD1. The CDR3 loop spans 13 amino acids. Germline CDR1 is LGHNA and CDR2 is YNFKEQ. The J segment lost 6 bases and the V segment lost 2 bases, leaving 3 bases of the junction unmatched. CDR3 amino acids: CASSQLQGGEQYF. DNA of the CDR3: TGTGCCAGCAGCCAATTACAGGGGGGCGAGCAGTACTTC.

This clonotype was detected ten times or more. J is TRBJ2-2 and V is TRBV4-3, with TRBD2 matching 13 bases. CDR3 length equals 16 residues. The germline V gene encodes CDR1 LGHNA and CDR2 YSLEER. V shed 1 base, J shed 4 bases, and the junction held 0 bases outside the gene matches. The CDR3 reads CASSQGLAGGTGELFF. CDR3 DNA sequence: TGCGCCAGCAGCCAAGGACTAGCGGGAGGCACCGGGGAGCTGTTTTTT.

This clonotype was observed many times. The chain recombines TRBV20-1 with TRBJ2-7, with D possibly TRBD1 on 6 matching bases. The CDR3 totals 15 residues. Trimming stripped 2 bases from V and 1 base from J, with 15 bases between. The germline V gene encodes CDR1 DFQATT and CDR2 SNEGSKA (reference sequence). CDR3 in amino acids: CSARYSGTQSYEQYF. DNA for the CDR3: TGCAGTGCTAGATACTCCGGGACACAATCCTACGAGCAGTACTTC.

A few counts support this clonotype. The rearrangement links TRBV7-9 to TRBJ2-5, with TRBD2 matching over 10 bases. V gave up 3 bases and J gave up 5 bases; unmatched junction bases: 6. The CDR3 spans 15 residues. From germline, CDR1 is SEHNR and CDR2 FQNEAQ (reference sequence). In nucleotides, the CDR3 is TGTGCCAGCAGCTTTTCCGGGACTAGCGAGGAGACCCAGTACTTC. The encoded protein is CASSFSGTSEETQYF.

The chain couples TRBV20-1 to TRBJ2-7; D is ambiguous. The CDR3 spans 15 residues. With 1 base removed from V and 2 bases from J, the gap between germline ends came to 15 bases. CDR1 is DFQATT and CDR2 is SNEGSKA in the germline V gene (reference sequence). The CDR3 DNA follows: TGCAGTGCTAGAGTGACGGTCCACTTACCCTACGAGCAGTACTTC. This encodes CSARVTVHLPYEQYF.

This clonotype was detected many times. This rearrangement joins TRBV20-1 to TRBJ2-1; D gene ambiguous. The CDR3 runs 13 residues. Germline V CDR1 and CDR2: DFQATT, SNEGSKA (reference sequence). V lost 3 bases and J 8 bases, leaving 14 bases between the germline ends. The CDR3 DNA reads TGCAGTGCTAGTCACCAGGCCTCGCATGAGCAGTTCTTC. Its translation is CSASHQASHEQFF.

J is TRBJ1-6 and V is TRBV6-5; 7 positions agree with TRBD1. The CDR3 extends over 18 amino acids. CDR1 is MNHEY and CDR2 is SVGAGI in the germline V gene. The V and J ends lost 6 bases and 2 bases, in that order; junction bases with no gene match: 13. The CDR3: CASSYRTGRATYNSPLHF. The CDR3 DNA is TGTGCCAGCAGCTACCGGACAGGACGGGCGACCTATAATTCACCCCTCCACTTT.

The chain combines TRBV19 with TRBJ2-7, with D perhaps given as TRBD1 or TRBD2 (5 bases each). Trimming removed 6 bases from V and 1 base from J, with 13 bases in between. CDR1 LNHDA and CDR2 SQIVND come from the germline V gene (reference sequence). The CDR3 loop spans 14 amino acids. CDR3 DNA: TGTGCCAGTAGCATGTGGGGGAGTTCCTACGAGCAGTACTTC. Translated, it gives CASSMWGSSYEQYF.